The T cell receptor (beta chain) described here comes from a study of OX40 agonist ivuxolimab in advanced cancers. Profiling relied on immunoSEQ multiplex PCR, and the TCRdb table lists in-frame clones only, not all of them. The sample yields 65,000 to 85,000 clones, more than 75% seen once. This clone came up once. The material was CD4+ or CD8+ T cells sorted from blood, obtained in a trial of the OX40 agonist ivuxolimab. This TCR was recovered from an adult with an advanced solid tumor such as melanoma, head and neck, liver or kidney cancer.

CDR3 region: CASSFPRPLHF. CDR3 bases: TGTGCCAGCAGCTTTCCCAGACCCCTCCACTTT. The chain recombines TRBV11-3 with TRBJ1-6; D is undetermined. V lost 3 bases to trimming and J lost 12 bases, with 6 bases between them. Germline V gives CDR1 SGHNT, CDR2 YENEEA. The CDR3 is made up of 11 amino acids.